The 19 T cell receptor beta chains reported below all come from one sample, sequenced in a study of cytomegalovirus exposure and HLA in healthy donors. The PCR made use of 60 Vbeta and 13 Jbeta primers. Libraries were prepared by immunoSEQ multiplex PCR; TCRdb keeps only in-frame clonotypes and omits some of them. The table lists about 91,000 clones, 90% of them singletons. The sequenced material came from PBMCs. These receptors were taken from a man in his late teens or twenties in good health and CMV-seronegative.

The chain joins TRBV5-6 to TRBJ2-1; weak D call: TRBD2 (5 bases). Looked up from germline, CDR1 is SGHDT and CDR2 is YYEEEE. The CDR3 totals 15 residues. V dropped 5 bases and J dropped 2 bases, with 14 bases sitting between them. The CDR3 sequence is CASRYTRAAYNEQFF. The DNA for the CDR3 is TGTGCCAGCAGGTATACTAGGGCGGCCTACAATGAGCAGTTCTTC.

The rearrangement joins TRBV30 to TRBJ1-3; D is uncertain. The CDR3 is made up of 16 amino acids. Germline-derived CDR1 and CDR2 are GTSNPN and SVGIG (reference sequence). The V end was cut by 3 bases, the J end by 2 bases, with 17 bases between. The CDR3: CAWRRAGRSAGNTIYF. The CDR3 DNA follows: TGTGCCTGGAGGAGGGCCGGCCGGAGCGCTGGAAACACCATATATTTT.

The rearrangement joins TRBV21-1 to TRBJ1-5; the table's D call, TRBD1, has no DNA check behind it. TRBV21-1 is listed as a pseudogene. The CDR3 is 17 residues long. In nucleotides, the CDR3 is TGTGCCAGCAGCAACTATAACGGGACAGGGGACAATCAGCCCCAGCATTTT. Its protein product is CASSNYNGTGDNQPQHF.

The chain uses TRBV18 and TRBJ2-7; a weak D match, TRBD1 (6 bases). CDR1 KGHSH and CDR2 LQKENI come from the germline V gene. CDR3 length: 15 amino acids. Trimming took off 4 bases at V and 6 bases at J, with 19 bases between the two ends. The CDR3 region has the DNA TGTGCCAGCTCACAAGTTCAGGGGCCCCTCTCCGAGCAGTACTTC. This codes for CASSQVQGPLSEQYF.

The chain combines TRBV2 with TRBJ2-3; TRBD2 aligns across 14 bases. This CDR3 contains 17 residues. V was clipped by 6 bases and J by 6 bases; unmatched bases: 11. Looked up from germline, CDR1 is SNHLY and CDR2 is FYNNEI. The chain's CDR3 is CASSGQRTSGRLDTQYF. The CDR3 DNA follows: TGTGCCAGCAGCGGCCAACGGACTAGCGGGAGGTTGGATACGCAGTATTTT.

The chain uses TRBV5-1 and TRBJ2-1; D is unclear. The CDR3 runs 15 residues. V was cut by 4 bases and J by 4 bases, with 15 bases left in between. Germline lookup yields CDR1 SGHRS and CDR2 YFSETQ. CDR3 region: CASSPRPTTYNEQFF. CDR3 DNA sequence: TGCGCCAGCAGCCCGCGACCTACTACATACAATGAGCAGTTCTTC.

This chain uses TRBV21-1 with TRBJ2-7; no check of the table's D call, TRBD1, against the DNA was made. TRBV21-1 is a pseudogene. This CDR3 has 16 amino acids. The chain's CDR3 is CASIPQDQNEAYEQYF. The CDR3 region has the DNA TGTGCCAGCATACCACAGGACCAAAATGAGGCCTACGAGCAGTACTTC.

This clone was counted only a few times. This sequence joins TRBV27 and TRBJ1-3; tentative D call: TRBD1 (5 bases). Germline CDR1 MNHEY, CDR2 SMNVEV (reference sequence). This CDR3 spans 16 amino acids. V shed 5 bases and J shed 0 bases, with 14 bases lying between them. The DNA of the CDR3 is TGTGCCAGCAGTAGGGGAGGGGCCTCCTCTGGAAACACCATATATTTT. This encodes CASSRGGASSGNTIYF.

This rearrangement joins TRBV7-3 to TRBJ2-3; no firm D call. The CDR3 contains 14 residues. Germline CDR1 SGHTA, CDR2 FQGTGA. The V end was cut by 5 bases, the J end by 6 bases, with 15 bases between. CDR3 region: CASSPFSRGDTQYF. For the CDR3, the DNA is TGTGCCAGCAGCCCTTTTTCTAGAGGCGATACGCAGTATTTT.

The V gene is TRBV27, the J gene TRBJ1-2; D is unclear. This CDR3 comprises 13 residues. Germline V lookup: CDR1 MNHEY, CDR2 SMNVEV (reference sequence). The V end was cut by 6 bases, the J end by 6 bases, with 14 bases between. CDR3 region: CASSHPGTDGYTF. The CDR3 nucleotides read TGTGCCAGCAGCCACCCAGGTACGGATGGCTACACCTTC.

This sequence joins TRBV28 and TRBJ2-7, with a possible D match to TRBD1 (5 bases). Deletions cut 6 bases from V and 1 base from J, with 13 bases between. This CDR3 contains 14 residues. The germline gives CDR1 MDHEN, CDR2 SYDVKM. The CDR3 DNA reads TGTGCCAGCAGCTTACTCGCAGGGTCCTACGAGCAGTACTTC. Translation gives CASSLLAGSYEQYF.

The rearrangement joins TRBV5-1 to TRBJ2-3, with a tentative D call TRBD1 (6 bases). Trimming removed 0 bases from V and 1 base from J, with 9 bases in between. The CDR3 runs 15 residues. Germline V gene sequence: CDR1 SGHRS, CDR2 YFSETQ. The CDR3 loop reads CASSLDRVGTDTQYF. The CDR3 region has the DNA TGCGCCAGCAGCTTGGACAGGGTAGGCACAGATACGCAGTATTTT.

The chain combines TRBV5-5 with TRBJ2-5, with D perhaps matching TRBD1 (6 bases). Germline V gene lookup returns CDR1 SGHKS and CDR2 YYEKEE (reference sequence). Trimming took off 7 bases at V and 2 bases at J, with 21 bases between the two ends. The CDR3 is 16 residues long. CDR3 sequence (DNA): TGTGCCAGCTTCCCGCAGCCGGGACACCCTCAAGAGACCCAGTACTTC. Translation gives CASFPQPGHPQETQYF.

This chain uses TRBV7-2 with TRBJ2-7; 9 bases are shared with TRBD2. Germline CDR1 reads SGHTA; CDR2 reads FQGNSA. The CDR3 is 16 amino acids. V was pared by 5 bases and J by 4 bases, with 12 bases of the junction left unmatched. In DNA, the CDR3 is TGTGCCAGCAGCCGCTACCTTAGCGGGAGCAGTTACGAGCAGTACTTC. It translates to CASSRYLSGSSYEQYF. Together with reference TRBV7-2 and TRBJ2-7, the CDR3 gives the full variable domain: GAGVSQSPSNKVTEKGKDVELRCDPISGHTALYWYRQSLGQGLEFLIYFQGNSAPDKSGLPSDRFSAERTGGSVSTLTIQRTQQEDSAVYLCASSRYLSGSSYEQYFGPGTRLTVT.

The chain is built from TRBV28 and TRBJ2-3; 9 nucleotides align to TRBD2. Trimming at V came to 2 bases and at J to 5 bases, leaving 5 bases not matched to a gene. Germline assignment: CDR1 MDHEN and CDR2 SYDVKM. This CDR3 is 15 amino acids long. CDR3 nucleotide sequence: TGTGCCAGCAGTTTAGCGGGAGGGCCGGTAGATACGCAGTATTTT. The encoded protein is CASSLAGGPVDTQYF.

This chain connects TRBV18 to TRBJ2-6; 9 bases map to TRBD1. Germline V gene lookup returns CDR1 KGHSH and CDR2 LQKENI. This CDR3 contains 19 residues. J gave up 0 bases and V 0 bases, and 6 bases lay outside the gene matches. The CDR3 DNA reads TGTGCCAGCTCACCACCGGGACAGGGTCCCTTCTCTGGGGCCAACGTCCTGACTTTC. Translating it yields CASSPPGQGPFSGANVLTF.

With respect to this clone: A junction boundary mismatches the germline segment, possibly from a read error. The chain has TRBV5-1 and TRBJ1-1, with 9 positions matching TRBD1. The CDR3 length is 14 residues. Per germline, CDR1 SGHRS and CDR2 YFSETQ. The DNA of the CDR3 is TGCGCCAGAAGCTTGGGACAGGGGAACACTGAAGCTTTCTTT. Protein: CARSLGQGNTEAFF.

The genes are TRBV12-5 and TRBJ1-3, with D tentatively TRBD1 (5 bases). The V end was cut by 0 bases, the J end by 9 bases, with 21 bases between. Germline assignment: CDR1 LGHNT and CDR2 FRNRAP. The CDR3 runs to 17 residues. CDR3 sequence (DNA): TGTGCTAGTGGTTTGGTGCGGCGTGGGCCTATGGGGCGCACCATATATTTT. It encodes CASGLVRRGPMGRTIYF.

The chain employs TRBV14 and TRBJ2-3, with 11 bases that match TRBD2. Germline CDR1 SGHDN, CDR2 FVKESK. This CDR3 region has 19 residues. J was trimmed by 1 base and V by 0 bases; bases with no gene match: 9. This chain's CDR3 is CASSQDWIAGGGRTDTQYF. The CDR3 coding sequence is TGTGCCAGCAGCCAAGATTGGATAGCGGGAGGGGGGCGCACAGATACGCAGTATTTT.